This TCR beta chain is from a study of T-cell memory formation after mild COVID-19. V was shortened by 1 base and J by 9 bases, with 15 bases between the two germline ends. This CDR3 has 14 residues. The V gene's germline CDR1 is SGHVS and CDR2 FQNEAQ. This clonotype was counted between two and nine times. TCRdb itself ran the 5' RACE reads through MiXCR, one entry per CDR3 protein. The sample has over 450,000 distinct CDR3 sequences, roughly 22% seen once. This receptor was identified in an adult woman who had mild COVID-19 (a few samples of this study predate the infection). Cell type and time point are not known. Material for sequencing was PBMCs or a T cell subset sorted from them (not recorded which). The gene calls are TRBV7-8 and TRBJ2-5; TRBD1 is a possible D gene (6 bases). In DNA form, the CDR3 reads TGTGCCAGCAGCTTAGTTCGTGGAACAGGGCCCCAGTACTTC. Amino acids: CASSLVRGTGPQYF. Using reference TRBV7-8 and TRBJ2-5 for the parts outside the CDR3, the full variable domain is GAGVSQSPRYKVAKRGQDVALRCDPISGHVSLFWYQQALGQGPEFLTYFQNEAQLDKSGLPSDRFFAERPEGSVSTLKIQRTQQEDSAVYLCASSLVRGTGPQYFGPGTRLLVL.